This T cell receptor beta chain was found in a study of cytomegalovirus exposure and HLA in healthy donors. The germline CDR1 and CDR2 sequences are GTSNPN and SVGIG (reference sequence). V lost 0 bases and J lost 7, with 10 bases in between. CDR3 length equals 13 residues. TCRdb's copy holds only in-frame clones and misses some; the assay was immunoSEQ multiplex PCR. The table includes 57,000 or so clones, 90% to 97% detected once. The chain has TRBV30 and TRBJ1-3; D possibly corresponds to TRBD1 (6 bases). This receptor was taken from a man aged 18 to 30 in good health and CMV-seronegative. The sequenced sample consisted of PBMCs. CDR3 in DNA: TGTGCCTGGAGTGTGGGGGCTTGGAACACCATATATTTT. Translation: CAWSVGAWNTIYF.